These 18 T cell receptor beta chains originate from one sample sequenced in a study of T cell repertoires in cytomegalovirus infection. TCRdb independently ran MiXCR on the reads; one entry per CDR3 protein. The profile shows 500,000 to 600,000 distinct CDR3 sequences, more than 15% of them singletons. Material for sequencing was CD8+ T cells from PBMCs. The receptors here all came from a human donor in good health (CMV status not recorded). Some clones in this sample may be carry-over from other donors' samples.

The V and J genes are TRBV12-3 or TRBV12-4 and TRBJ2-7, with TRBD2 matching 14 bases. The CDR3 is 17 residues long. V lost 4 bases, J lost 5 bases, and 10 bases stayed unmatched. The CDR3 DNA is TGTGCCAGCAGTTACCTAGGGACTAGCGGGAGATCTAACGAGCAGTACTTC. It encodes CASSYLGTSGRSNEQYF.

This clonotype was recorded many times. V usage is TRBV27 and J usage is TRBJ2-2; no clear D gene. V was shortened by 8 bases and J by 7 bases, with 11 bases between the two germline ends. This CDR3 region has 12 residues. Germline lookup yields CDR1 MNHEY and CDR2 SMNVEV (reference sequence). The CDR3 region has the DNA TGTGCCAGCTCTATTATTGGCGGGGAGCTGTTTTTT. It is translated as CASSIIGGELFF.

The chain combines TRBV9 with TRBJ2-3; 8 bases map to TRBD1. The CDR3 consists of 17 residues. From germline, CDR1 is SGDLS and CDR2 YYNGEE. J gave up 4 bases and V 1 base, and 11 bases lay outside the gene matches. The CDR3 DNA reads as TGTGCCAGCAGCGTAAGGACCCGGGACAGGCTGTCAGATACGCAGTATTTT. Protein sequence: CASSVRTRDRLSDTQYF.

This clonotype was seen a few times. J is TRBJ1-1 and V is TRBV28, with a possible D match to TRBD1 (5 bases). The ends were cut back, 4 bases at V and 4 bases at J, with 25 bases in the middle. The germline V gene has CDR1 MDHEN and CDR2 SYDVKM. The CDR3 length is 18 residues. DNA for the CDR3: TGTGCCAGCAGTTCCTTCAACCCCCCGCTACAGCAGGGCACTGAAGCTTTCTTT. This gives the protein CASSSFNPPLQQGTEAFF.

About this clonotype: Since the CDR3 does not end with the conserved phenylalanine or tryptophan, this likely comes from a read error. The chain links TRBV20-1 to TRBJ2-7; 11 nucleotides line up with TRBD1. CDR1 DFQATT and CDR2 SNEGSKA come from the germline V gene (reference sequence). The CDR3 totals 15 residues. The ends lost 5 bases at V and 5 bases at J; junction bases unmatched: 11. CDR3 amino acids: CSAREVGQGANEQYL. CDR3 bases: TGCAGTGCTCGGGAAGTTGGACAGGGGGCTAACGAGCAGTACTTA.

This clonotype was detected many times. The J gene is TRBJ1-1, the V gene TRBV11-2; D gene ambiguous. CDR1 is SGHAT and CDR2 is FQNNGV in the germline V gene. The V end lost 5 bases, the J end lost 6 bases, and 25 bases lay between the germline ends. This CDR3 has 17 amino acids. CDR3 coding DNA: TGTGCCAGCAGCGGCGGACCTACTCCTCCTCAAATCTCTGAAGCTTTCTTT. Translating gives CASSGGPTPPQISEAFF.

There are a few counts of this clonotype. The rearrangement uses TRBV10-3 and TRBJ2-7; D gene unclear. Trimming took off 3 bases at V and 7 bases at J, with 7 bases between the two ends. The CDR3 loop spans 11 amino acids. Germline V gives CDR1 ENHRY, CDR2 SYGVKD. CDR3 sequence: CAISDPREQYF. The CDR3 DNA is TGTGCCATCAGTGACCCCAGAGAGCAGTACTTC.

This clonotype was counted a single time. This chain uses TRBV2 with TRBJ2-3, with 9 bases that match TRBD1. The germline CDR1 and CDR2 sequences are SNHLY and FYNNEI. The CDR3 loop spans 17 amino acids. V shed 0 bases, J shed 3 bases, and the junction held 7 bases outside the gene matches. Written as DNA, the CDR3 is TGTGCCAGCAGTGAAGCGGCCGGGACAGGGAGGACAGATACGCAGTATTTT. Residues: CASSEAAGTGRTDTQYF. The full variable domain, rest sourced from reference TRBV2 and TRBJ2-3, is EPEVTQTPSHQVTQMGQEVILRCVPISNHLYFYWYRQILGQKVEFLVSFYNNEISEKSEIFDDQFSVERPDGSNFTLKIRSTKLEDSAMYFCASSEAAGTGRTDTQYFGPGTRLTVL.

This clonotype was counted at least ten times. CDR3 bases: TGTGCCAGCAGCTTGGGGACAGGGTGGGACTACTATGGCTACACCTTC. Translation: CASSLGTGWDYYGYTF. This chain connects TRBV7-8 to TRBJ1-2; 9 bases match TRBD1. The CDR3 loop spans 16 amino acids. V lost 3 bases to trimming and J lost 3 bases; unmatched junction nucleotides: 8. CDR1 and CDR2 (germline): SGHVS, FQNEAQ.

On this clonotype itself: One base away lies a much larger clone, so this may be a sequencing read error. V is TRBV5-5 and J is TRBJ1-1; tentatively, D is TRBD1 (5 bases). The V gene's germline CDR1 is SGHKS and CDR2 YYEKEE (reference sequence). Trimming took off 6 bases at V and 8 bases at J, with 20 bases between the two ends. CDR3 length equals 14 residues. The CDR3 region has the DNA TGTGCCAGCAAAAGGGACCTAGGGTTGAAAGAAGCTTTCTTT. Protein sequence: CASKRDLGLKEAFF. The complete variable domain, with remaining parts taken from reference TRBV5-5 and TRBJ1-1, reads DAGVTQSPTHLIKTRGQQVTLRCSPISGHKSVSWYQQVLGQGPQFIFQYYEKEERGRGNFPDRFSARQFPNYSSELNVNALLLGDSALYLCASKRDLGLKEAFFGQGTRLTVV.

This chain links TRBV6-4 with TRBJ2-5; TRBD1 is a possible D gene (5 bases). Germline V gives CDR1 MRHNA, CDR2 SNTAGT. The CDR3 consists of 13 residues. Trimming stripped 2 bases from V and 6 bases from J, with 10 bases between. The CDR3 spells CASSDGPGKTQYF. The CDR3 region has the DNA TGTGCCAGCAGTGACGGGCCAGGGAAGACCCAGTACTTC.

This clonotype showed up just a few times. The genes are TRBV3-1 and TRBJ2-1; TRBD2 matches 14 bases. V lost 1 base to trimming and J lost 4 bases; unmatched junction nucleotides: 0. Germline V gene data show CDR1 as LGHDT and CDR2 as YNNKEL (reference sequence). The length of the CDR3 is 16 residues. CDR3 loop: CASSQGLAGGYNEQFF. CDR3 in DNA: TGTGCCAGCAGCCAAGGACTAGCGGGAGGGTACAATGAGCAGTTCTTC.

This clonotype showed up just a few times. This chain uses TRBV19 with TRBJ2-7, with 8 nucleotides matching TRBD1. Germline V gene sequence: CDR1 LNHDA, CDR2 SQIVND (reference sequence). The CDR3 has 14 residues. Unmatched junction bases numbered 8, after V lost 5 bases and J lost 5 bases. In DNA form, the CDR3 reads TGTGCCAGTAGTCCTCGGACAGGGACTGACGAGCAGTACTTC. Its protein is CASSPRTGTDEQYF. Variable domain in full (rest from reference TRBV19 and TRBJ2-7): DGGITQSPKYLFRKEGQNVTLSCEQNLNHDAMYWYRQDPGQGLRLIYYSQIVNDFQKGDIAEGYSVSREKKESFPLTVTSAQKNPTAFYLCASSPRTGTDEQYFGPGTRLTVT.

This clonotype was observed once. This clone may be a read error of a much larger clone one base away. The CDR3 does not end in the conserved phenylalanine or tryptophan, so this is likely a read error. V usage is TRBV5-6 and J usage is TRBJ1-2; D ambiguous. CDR1 and CDR2 (germline): SGHDT, YYEEEE. The CDR3 extends over 13 amino acids. Trimming took 4 bases from V and 2 from J, leaving 9 bases between them. The CDR3 loop reads CASSEHRNYGYTL. CDR3 in DNA: TGTGCCAGCAGCGAGCACCGGAACTATGGCTACACCTTA.

About this clonotype itself: This clone may be a read error of a much larger clone one base away. The conserved closing phenylalanine or tryptophan is absent in this CDR3, likely reflecting a read error. J is TRBJ2-1 and V is TRBV4-1; D tentatively fits TRBD1 or TRBD2 (6 bases each). This CDR3 is 16 amino acids long. Germline CDR1 reads MGHRA; CDR2 reads YSYEKL. V was pared by 0 bases and J by 4 bases, with 13 bases between. The CDR3 DNA reads TGCGCCAGCAGCCAAGAAGGGGGGAGAAAATACAATGAGCAGTTCTTA. Translation gives CASSQEGGRKYNEQFL.

The V call is TRBV29-1, the J call TRBJ2-4; the D gene is possibly TRBD2 (7 bases). Between the trimmed V and J ends, which lost 1 base and 7 bases, there was a span of 11 bases. The CDR3 covers 13 residues. Germline loops: CDR1 SQVTM, CDR2 ANQGSEA. The chain's CDR3 is CSVEVGGGNIQYF. The DNA of the CDR3 is TGCAGCGTTGAAGTGGGAGGGGGGAACATTCAGTACTTC.

This clonotype was observed many times. The chain is built from TRBV28 and TRBJ2-7; 9 nucleotides align to TRBD1. CDR1 is MDHEN, CDR2 SYDVKM, per germline. The CDR3 contains 14 residues. V shed 5 bases, J shed 4 bases, and the junction held 6 bases outside the gene matches. CDR3 protein: CASSQDRGRYEQYF. The CDR3 coding sequence is TGTGCCAGCAGTCAGGACAGGGGTCGGTACGAGCAGTACTTC. Looking up the rest from reference TRBV28 and TRBJ2-7 gives the full variable domain: DVKVTQSSRYLVKRTGEKVFLECVQDMDHENMFWYRQDPGLGLRLIYFSYDVKMKEKGDIPEGYSVSREKKERFSLILESASTNQTSMYLCASSQDRGRYEQYFGPGTRLTVT.

In this sample, this clonotype turned up a few times. This chain connects TRBV27 to TRBJ2-2; 11 positions match TRBD1. The CDR3 totals 16 residues. Germline loops: CDR1 MNHEY, CDR2 SMNVEV (reference sequence). The junction had 2 bases not matched to a gene; V was cut back by 0 bases and J by 5 bases. As DNA, the CDR3 is TGTGCCAGCAGTTTATCAGGGACAGGGGGTACCGGGGAGCTGTTTTTT. It encodes CASSLSGTGGTGELFF.